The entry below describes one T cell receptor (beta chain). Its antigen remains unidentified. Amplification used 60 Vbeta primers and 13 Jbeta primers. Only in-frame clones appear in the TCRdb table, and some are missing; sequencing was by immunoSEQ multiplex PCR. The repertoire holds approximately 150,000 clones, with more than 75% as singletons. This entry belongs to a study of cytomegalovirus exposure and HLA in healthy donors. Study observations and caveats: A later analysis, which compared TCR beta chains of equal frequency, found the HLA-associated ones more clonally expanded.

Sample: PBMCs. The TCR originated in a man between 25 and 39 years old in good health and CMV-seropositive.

The CDR3 nucleotides are TGTGCCAGTAGCCAACTTGGGACACCCTCTGGAAACACCATATATTTT. Its protein is CASSQLGTPSGNTIYF. J is TRBJ1-3 and V is TRBV19; D possibly corresponds to TRBD1 (6 bases). V was clipped by 6 bases and J by 0 bases, with 15 bases between them. Germline assignment: CDR1 LNHDA and CDR2 SQIVND (reference sequence). This CDR3 contains 16 residues.